The 32 T cell receptor beta chains given below trace back to one sample, sequenced in a study of cytomegalovirus exposure and HLA in healthy donors. It was with 60 Vbeta and 13 Jbeta primers that the PCR ran. TCRdb keeps only in-frame clones here, not all; method: immunoSEQ multiplex PCR. In the table there are 110,000 to 150,000 clones, 84% of which are singletons. The sample consisted of PBMCs. The receptors derive from a boy aged 2 to 9 in good health and CMV-seronegative.

The J gene is TRBJ1-5, the V gene TRBV19; a possible D gene is TRBD1 (5 bases). V shed 3 bases and J shed 7 bases, with 19 bases lying between them. Per germline, CDR1 LNHDA and CDR2 SQIVND (reference sequence). This CDR3 is 16 amino acids long. CDR3 nucleotide sequence: TGTGCCAGTAGTATTCTCTCTTCAGGGTTTAGACAGCCCCAGCATTTT. It encodes CASSILSSGFRQPQHF.

This sequence joins TRBV7-9 and TRBJ2-7; D may be TRBD2 (5 bases). Germline V lookup: CDR1 SEHNR, CDR2 FQNEAQ (reference sequence). This CDR3 is 16 amino acids long. Trimming took off 3 bases at V and 2 bases at J, with 17 bases between the two ends. The CDR3 DNA reads TGTGCCAGCAGCTTTGACCGACTAAGGCGGCCCTACGAGCAGTACTTC. It specifies CASSFDRLRRPYEQYF.

The V and J genes are TRBV6-5 and TRBJ1-4, with 10 bases matching TRBD1. Trimming cost V 8 bases and J 6 bases; bases outside gene matches: 9. The CDR3 length is 15 residues. Per germline, CDR1 MNHEY and CDR2 SVGAGI. The CDR3 protein is CASAGDRGRDEKLFF. CDR3 coding DNA: TGTGCCAGCGCGGGGGACAGGGGCCGGGATGAAAAACTGTTTTTT.

The rearrangement joins TRBV9 to TRBJ1-1; D is perhaps TRBD1 (5 bases). Germline loops: CDR1 SGDLS, CDR2 YYNGEE. The CDR3 extends over 13 amino acids. V was trimmed by 7 bases and J by 5 bases, leaving 15 bases between them. The CDR3 coding sequence is TGTGCCAGCGCAAGGGGTTCGGAAACTGAAGCTTTCTTT. Its protein product is CASARGSETEAFF.

J is TRBJ2-2 and V is TRBV7-9; 10 nucleotides match TRBD2. The V segment lost 3 bases and the J segment 1 base; nucleotides outside the gene matches: 5. The CDR3 length is 17 residues. Germline-derived CDR1 and CDR2 are SEHNR and FQNEAQ (reference sequence). The CDR3 coding sequence is TGTGCCAGCAGCTTCTTAAGGACTAGCGGGAACACCGGGGAGCTGTTTTTT. Residues: CASSFLRTSGNTGELFF.

Concerning this clone itself: At one of its ends the junction is not consistent with the germline gene, which may arise from a read error. The CDR3 loop is CSSSPQGELFF. CDR3 coding DNA: TGTTCCAGCAGCCCCCAAGGGGAGCTGTTTTTT. The rearrangement uses TRBV7-9 and TRBJ2-2; D is unclear. Per the germline V gene, CDR1 is SEHNR and CDR2 is FQNEAQ (reference sequence). This CDR3 has 11 residues.

The chain has TRBV7-6 and TRBJ2-3, with TRBD2 identical over 12 bases. The CDR3 is 17 residues long. The V gene end was trimmed by 1 base and the J gene end by 1 base; junction bases not matched to a gene: 3. Germline-derived CDR1 and CDR2 are SGHVS and FNYEAQ. The CDR3 loop is CASSLGGLAGRTDTQYF. CDR3 coding DNA: TGTGCCAGCAGCTTAGGTGGACTAGCGGGACGCACAGATACGCAGTATTTT.

The V call is TRBV1, the J call TRBJ2-2; the table's TRBD2 call for D was not verified on the DNA. TRBV1 has pseudogene status. The CDR3 sequence is 18 residues long. The CDR3 sequence is CTSSQAGKGFIAPGELFF. The CDR3 DNA is TGCACCAGCAGCCAAGCGGGGAAGGGTTTCATAGCTCCGGGGGAGCTGTTTTTT.

The J gene is TRBJ2-7, the V gene TRBV20-1; D not certain. V lost 5 bases and J lost 6, with 11 bases in between. CDR1 is DFQATT and CDR2 is SNEGSKA in the germline V gene (reference sequence). The CDR3 is 11 amino acids. CDR3 nucleotide sequence: TGCAGTGCTCAGTCGGGTTTCGAGCAGTACTTC. Protein: CSAQSGFEQYF.

V is TRBV4-2 and J is TRBJ2-3; 14 bases are shared with TRBD2. With V trimmed by 0 bases and J by 6 bases, 17 bases remained unmatched. CDR1 and CDR2 from the germline V gene are LGHNA and YNFKEQ. The CDR3 loop spans 21 amino acids. The CDR3 loop is CASSQDGKWTGLAGVFDTQYF. CDR3 DNA sequence: TGTGCCAGCAGCCAAGACGGAAAATGGACGGGACTAGCGGGAGTTTTTGATACGCAGTATTTT.

This clone was found once. J is TRBJ1-2 and V is TRBV28; D not certain. The V gene lost 3 bases and the J gene lost 8 bases, with 7 bases spanning the gap. The CDR3 is 11 amino acids. CDR1 and CDR2 (germline): MDHEN, SYDVKM. CDR3 bases: TGTGCCAGCAGTTTGGAGGAGGGCTACACCTTC. Amino acids: CASSLEEGYTF.

This chain joins TRBV7-3 and TRBJ2-3, with no clear D. V was pared by 1 base and J by 6 bases, with 11 bases between. Germline V gene data show CDR1 as SGHTA and CDR2 as FQGTGA. The CDR3 consists of 14 residues. This chain's CDR3 is CASSLSGLRDTQYF. The CDR3 DNA sequence: TGTGCCAGCAGCTTAAGCGGCCTCCGGGATACGCAGTATTTT. The variable domain in full, completed from reference TRBV7-3 and TRBJ2-3, reads GAGVSQTPSNKVTEKGKYVELRCDPISGHTALYWYRQSLGQGPEFLIYFQGTGAADDSGLPNDRFFAVRPEGSVSTLKIQRTERGDSAVYLCASSLSGLRDTQYFGPGTRLTVL.

The chain combines TRBV11-3 with TRBJ2-7, with D tentatively TRBD2 (6 bases). The V end was cut by 2 bases, the J end by 5 bases, with 10 bases between. The CDR3 sequence is 13 residues long. From germline, CDR1 is SGHNT and CDR2 YENEEA. The CDR3 region has the DNA TGTGCCAGCAGCTTAAGGCGGGGCGACGAGCAGTACTTC. Translated, it gives CASSLRRGDEQYF.

The chain joins TRBV6-1 to TRBJ1-2; weak D call: TRBD1 (5 bases). This CDR3 has 11 amino acids. V was trimmed by 5 bases and J by 9 bases, leaving 10 bases between them. The germline gives CDR1 MNHNS, CDR2 SASEGT. The CDR3 region is CASSTYRSYTF. In nucleotides, the CDR3 is TGTGCCAGCAGTACCTACAGGAGCTACACCTTC.

The chain carries TRBV6-5 and TRBJ1-2; D is undetermined. In germline, CDR1 is MNHEY, CDR2 SVGAGI. The CDR3 contains 12 residues. Trimming removed 6 bases from V and 0 bases from J, with 5 bases in between. The CDR3 bases are TGTGCCAGCAGGAGAACTAACTATGGCTACACCTTC. Protein: CASRRTNYGYTF.

The chain joins TRBV5-1 to TRBJ1-1; 8 bases match TRBD1. V gave up 9 bases and J gave up 8 bases; unmatched junction bases: 15. The CDR3 is 14 amino acids. Germline values: CDR1 SGHRS, CDR2 YFSETQ. CDR3 bases: TGCGCCACCTCTTCGTTTATGGCAGGGGGCGAAGCTTTCTTT. Amino acids: CATSSFMAGGEAFF.

Here the CDR3 reads CASSPTQGVPRKLFF. The CDR3 coding sequence is TGTGCCAGCAGCCCAACACAGGGGGTGCCCCGAAAACTGTTTTTT. The chain employs TRBV7-2 and TRBJ1-4, with TRBD1 identical over 8 bases. V gave up 5 bases and J gave up 10 bases; unmatched junction bases: 12. Germline V gene data show CDR1 as SGHTA and CDR2 as FQGNSA. This CDR3 is 15 amino acids long.

The chain has TRBV4-3 and TRBJ2-2; the match to TRBD1 covers 8 bases. Losses at the gene ends were 3 bases for V and 2 bases for J; bases not matched to a gene: 5. Germline loops: CDR1 LGHNA, CDR2 YSLEER. The CDR3 contains 16 residues. The CDR3 DNA follows: TGCGCCAGCAGCCATTCCGACAGGGGAAACACCGGGGAGCTGTTTTTT. Protein sequence: CASSHSDRGNTGELFF.

The V and J genes are TRBV5-4 and TRBJ2-7, with 7 nucleotides matching TRBD2. With 3 bases clipped from V and 6 bases from J, the junction kept 12 bases outside the gene matches. This CDR3 is 15 amino acids long. Germline V CDR1 and CDR2: SGHNT, YYREEE (reference sequence). The CDR3 loop is CASSSEAGEWSEQYF. DNA for the CDR3: TGTGCCAGCAGCTCAGAGGCGGGAGAATGGTCCGAGCAGTACTTC.

The chain links TRBV13 to TRBJ1-1; TRBD1 might be the D (5 bases). Germline CDR1 is PRHDT and CDR2 is FYEKMQ (reference sequence). CDR3 length: 15 amino acids. With 5 bases removed from V and 4 bases from J, the gap between germline ends came to 17 bases. CDR3 in DNA: TGTGCCAGCAGCAGACTGACCGGGGGAGGCACTGAAGCTTTCTTT. Translating gives CASSRLTGGGTEAFF.

This clone was observed once. The chain uses TRBV9 and TRBJ2-3; 12 bases fit TRBD2. J was trimmed by 2 bases and V by 4 bases; bases with no gene match: 11. Germline values: CDR1 SGDLS, CDR2 YYNGEE. The CDR3 has 18 residues. In DNA form, the CDR3 reads TGTGCCAGCAGCTACCTAACTAGCGGGGGGCTGGCCACAGATACGCAGTATTTT. Protein: CASSYLTSGGLATDTQYF. The complete variable domain, with remaining parts taken from reference TRBV9 and TRBJ2-3, reads DSGVTQTPKHLITATGQRVTLRCSPRSGDLSVYWYQQSLDQGLQFLIQYYNGEERAKGNILERFSAQQFPDLHSELNLSSLELGDSALYFCASSYLTSGGLATDTQYFGPGTRLTVL.

This chain links TRBV19 with TRBJ2-5, with TRBD2 identical over 7 bases. The V segment lost 6 bases and the J segment 4 bases; nucleotides outside the gene matches: 2. The CDR3 runs to 12 residues. Germline loops: CDR1 LNHDA, CDR2 SQIVND (reference sequence). The DNA for the CDR3 is TGTGCCAGTAGGGGGGGGACAGAGACCCAGTACTTC. Its protein product is CASRGGTETQYF. The variable domain in full, completed from reference TRBV19 and TRBJ2-5, reads DGGITQSPKYLFRKEGQNVTLSCEQNLNHDAMYWYRQDPGQGLRLIYYSQIVNDFQKGDIAEGYSVSREKKESFPLTVTSAQKNPTAFYLCASRGGTETQYFGPGTRLLVL.

The CDR3 protein is CASSDRGGYTF. In DNA, the CDR3 is TGTGCCAGCAGCGACAGGGGGGGCTACACCTTC. The J gene is TRBJ1-2, the V gene TRBV9, with 8 bases aligning to TRBD1. The CDR3 contains 11 residues. Per the germline V gene, CDR1 is SGDLS and CDR2 is YYNGEE. The V segment lost 3 bases and the J segment 8 bases; nucleotides outside the gene matches: 0.

This sequence joins TRBV5-5 and TRBJ1-6; TRBD1 matches at 7 bases. Germline V lookup: CDR1 SGHKS, CDR2 YYEKEE (reference sequence). The CDR3 is 15 amino acids. V dropped 3 bases and J dropped 8; count of bases not matched to a gene: 8. DNA for the CDR3: TGTGCCAGCAGCTCCGAACGGGACAGCTATTCACCCCTCCACTTT. Its translation: CASSSERDSYSPLHF.

This clone came up a few times. The chain couples TRBV7-2 to TRBJ2-7, with a tentative D call TRBD1 (5 bases). V was trimmed by 5 bases and J by 1 base, leaving 15 bases between them. This CDR3 region has 15 residues. Germline V gene sequence: CDR1 SGHTA, CDR2 FQGNSA. CDR3 in amino acids: CASSPYPTVSYEQYF. DNA of the CDR3: TGTGCCAGCAGCCCGTATCCGACAGTTTCCTACGAGCAGTACTTC.

This clone was detected once. This chain joins TRBV7-2 and TRBJ2-2; D might be TRBD2 (6 bases). Germline CDR1 reads SGHTA; CDR2 reads FQGNSA. This CDR3 spans 15 amino acids. V lost 0 bases, J lost 5 bases, and 10 bases lay in between. CDR3 coding DNA: TGTGCCAGCAGCTTAGCGGCTGCGGGGACCGGGGAGCTGTTTTTT. Protein: CASSLAAAGTGELFF.

This sequence joins TRBV7-2 and TRBJ1-2; 8 bases are shared with TRBD1. This CDR3 spans 14 amino acids. CDR1 is SGHTA and CDR2 is FQGNSA in the germline V gene. V lost 5 bases to trimming and J lost 1 base; unmatched junction nucleotides: 3. The CDR3 reads CASSVDRGNYGYTF. CDR3 nucleotides: TGTGCCAGCAGCGTAGACAGGGGTAACTATGGCTACACCTTC.

The chain links TRBV27 to TRBJ2-1; 7 nucleotides agree with TRBD1. There are 14 residues in the CDR3. Trimming removed 7 bases from V and 0 bases from J; junction bases left unmatched: 3. The germline V gene encodes CDR1 MNHEY and CDR2 SMNVEV (reference sequence). CDR3 bases: TGTGCCAGCACACAGGGGAGCTCCTACAATGAGCAGTTCTTC. Its protein product is CASTQGSSYNEQFF.

The chain joins TRBV4-1 to TRBJ1-1, with 7 bases identical to TRBD1. The CDR3 covers 15 residues. CDR1 MGHRA and CDR2 YSYEKL come from the germline V gene. Losses at the gene ends were 4 bases for V and 5 bases for J; bases not matched to a gene: 10. CDR3 protein: CASSRGQASSTEAFF. The CDR3 region has the DNA TGCGCCAGCAGCCGAGGACAGGCCTCAAGTACTGAAGCTTTCTTT.

This chain links TRBV9 with TRBJ1-5; D might be TRBD1 (6 bases). Germline V gives CDR1 SGDLS, CDR2 YYNGEE. The CDR3 extends over 13 amino acids. The V end lost 3 bases, the J end lost 4 bases, and 8 bases lay between the germline ends. This CDR3 reads CASSEGVNQPQHF. Written as DNA, the CDR3 is TGTGCCAGCAGCGAGGGGGTAAATCAGCCCCAGCATTTT. The variable domain in full, with the rest retrieved from reference TRBV9 and TRBJ1-5, is DSGVTQTPKHLITATGQRVTLRCSPRSGDLSVYWYQQSLDQGLQFLIQYYNGEERAKGNILERFSAQQFPDLHSELNLSSLELGDSALYFCASSEGVNQPQHFGDGTRLSIL.

This rearrangement joins TRBV6-1 to TRBJ2-7, with D possibly TRBD2 on 5 matching bases. This CDR3 has 11 residues. Germline CDR1 and CDR2: MNHNS and SASEGT. V lost 11 bases, J lost 3 bases, and 11 bases lay in between. The DNA for the CDR3 is TGTGCCGTCCGGGGAGACTACGAGCAGTACTTC. It codes for CAVRGDYEQYF.

This clone was observed a handful of times. The rearrangement joins TRBV9 to TRBJ2-7; a possible D gene is TRBD2 (7 bases). Trimming removed 1 base from V and 2 bases from J, with 19 bases in between. CDR1 and CDR2 (germline): SGDLS, YYNGEE. This CDR3 contains 17 residues. Here the CDR3 DNA reads TGTGCCAGCAGCGTACCCTCTCCCGGGGGGCGACCCTACGAGCAGTACTTC. Translated, it gives CASSVPSPGGRPYEQYF. Using reference TRBV9 and TRBJ2-7 for the parts outside the CDR3, the full variable domain is DSGVTQTPKHLITATGQRVTLRCSPRSGDLSVYWYQQSLDQGLQFLIQYYNGEERAKGNILERFSAQQFPDLHSELNLSSLELGDSALYFCASSVPSPGGRPYEQYFGPGTRLTVT.